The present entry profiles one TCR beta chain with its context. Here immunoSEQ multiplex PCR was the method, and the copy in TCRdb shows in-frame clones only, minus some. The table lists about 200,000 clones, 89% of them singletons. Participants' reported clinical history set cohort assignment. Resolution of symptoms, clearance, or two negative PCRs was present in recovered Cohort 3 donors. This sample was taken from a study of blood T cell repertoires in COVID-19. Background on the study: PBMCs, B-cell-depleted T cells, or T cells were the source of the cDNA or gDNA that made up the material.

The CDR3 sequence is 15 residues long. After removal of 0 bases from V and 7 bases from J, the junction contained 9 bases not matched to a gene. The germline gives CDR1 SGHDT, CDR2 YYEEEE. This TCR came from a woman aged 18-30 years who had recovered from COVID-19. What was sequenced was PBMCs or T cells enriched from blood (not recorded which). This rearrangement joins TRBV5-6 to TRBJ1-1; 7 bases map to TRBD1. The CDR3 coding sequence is TGTGCCAGCAGCTTGGGTTCCGGAGGGGGCAATGAAGCTTTCTTT. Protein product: CASSLGSGGGNEAFF.